This is a list of T cell receptor beta chains from one sample in a study of OX40 agonist ivuxolimab in advanced cancers. Libraries were prepared by immunoSEQ multiplex PCR; TCRdb keeps only in-frame clonotypes and omits some of them. This sample carries roughly 70,000 clones, around 83% of them seen once, and the ten largest clones take about 0.4%. The material was CD4+ or CD8+ T cells sorted from blood, obtained in a trial of the OX40 agonist ivuxolimab. The source of these receptors is an adult with an advanced solid tumor such as melanoma, head and neck, liver or kidney cancer. CDR3s include the opening cysteine and the closing phenylalanine or tryptophan. Fields, in order: V gene, J gene, CDR3 protein.

>TRBV5-1|TRBJ1-3
CASSLAQGSSGNTIYF
>TRBV6-5|TRBJ2-7
CASRLAGGYEQYF
>TRBV27|TRBJ1-2
CASGGQGHYGYTF
>TRBV5-1|TRBJ2-3
CASRGGPKATDTQYF
>TRBV30|TRBJ1-1
CAWSRMTAEAFF
>TRBV2|TRBJ1-6
CASSVTHGAPLHF
>TRBV27|TRBJ2-1
CASSPRATLAGYNEQFF
>TRBV5-1|TRBJ1-4
CASSLNAGSNEKLFF
>TRBV5-1|TRBJ1-2
CASSSESFSGYTF
>TRBV13|TRBJ1-4
CASSRQGSEKLFF
>TRBV7-9|TRBJ2-5
CASSLVGYRGRRETQYF
>TRBV5-1|TRBJ2-1
CASSLGGRSNEQFF
>TRBV27|TRBJ2-2
CASSPVSITGELFF
>TRBV2|TRBJ1-4
CAGLDRDPKGKLFF
>TRBV7-9|TRBJ2-2
CASSLIVTSGELFF
>TRBV19|TRBJ1-2
CASSFTDRGSPNYGYTF
>TRBV19|TRBJ1-2
CASSIPRQVRYGYTF
>TRBV2|TRBJ2-5
CASSEAFSSQETQYF
>TRBV5-8|TRBJ2-4
CASSSGTGDDIQYF
>TRBV5-1|TRBJ1-1
CASSLTGEKNTEAFF
>TRBV5-8|TRBJ2-7
CASSLWGQGGYEQYF
>TRBV5-6|TRBJ2-7
CASSRTAKQYF
>TRBV6-6|TRBJ2-3
CASSYSSGGLRDTQYF
>TRBV27|TRBJ2-1
CASSIGLARGAEQFF
>TRBV4-1|TRBJ2-1
CASSPGLGQYEQFF
>TRBV5-4|TRBJ1-5
CASSRSGQGDSNQPQHF
>TRBV19|TRBJ2-2
CASSRGRGTGELFF
>TRBV6-1|TRBJ1-2
CASSSYGTGLYGYTF
>TRBV4-2|TRBJ2-1
CASSGLAGNNEQFF
>TRBV11-2|TRBJ2-7
CASSQGQGAGRYEQYF
>TRBV28|TRBJ2-5
CASSPGGGVGTQYF
>TRBV6-5|TRBJ1-1
CASRRPTGLNTEAFF
>TRBV28|TRBJ2-1
CASSLAAPLNEQFF
>TRBV5-5|TRBJ1-5
CASSLTGQVGSNQPQHF